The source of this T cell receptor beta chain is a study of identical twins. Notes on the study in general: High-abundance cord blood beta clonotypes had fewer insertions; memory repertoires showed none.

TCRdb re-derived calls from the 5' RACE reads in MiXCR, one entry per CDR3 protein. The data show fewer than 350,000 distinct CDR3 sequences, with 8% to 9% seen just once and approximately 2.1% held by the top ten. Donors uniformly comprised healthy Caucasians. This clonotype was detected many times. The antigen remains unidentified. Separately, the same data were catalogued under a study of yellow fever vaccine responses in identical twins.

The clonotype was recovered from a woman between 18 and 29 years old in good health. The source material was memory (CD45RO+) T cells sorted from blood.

CDR3: CASSKDRGLEPQHF. The DNA of the CDR3 is TGTGCCAGCAGTAAGGACAGGGGGCTAGAGCCCCAGCATTTT. The genes are TRBV28 and TRBJ1-5; TRBD1 matches at 11 bases. Trimming at V came to 5 bases and at J to 8 bases, leaving 5 bases not matched to a gene. The CDR3 runs to 14 residues. Germline CDR1 is MDHEN and CDR2 is SYDVKM.